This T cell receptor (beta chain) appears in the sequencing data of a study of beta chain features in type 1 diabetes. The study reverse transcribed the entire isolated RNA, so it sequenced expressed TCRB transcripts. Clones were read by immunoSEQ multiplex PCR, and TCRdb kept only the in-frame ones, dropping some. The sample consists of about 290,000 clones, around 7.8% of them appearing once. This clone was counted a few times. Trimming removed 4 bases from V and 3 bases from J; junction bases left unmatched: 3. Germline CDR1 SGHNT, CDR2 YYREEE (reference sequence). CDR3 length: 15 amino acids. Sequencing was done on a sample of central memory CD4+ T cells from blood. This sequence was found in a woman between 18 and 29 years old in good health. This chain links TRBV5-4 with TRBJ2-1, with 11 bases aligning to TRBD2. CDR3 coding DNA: TGTGCCAGCAGCCGAACTAGCGGGAGCTACAATGAGCAGTTCTTC. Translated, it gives CASSRTSGSYNEQFF.